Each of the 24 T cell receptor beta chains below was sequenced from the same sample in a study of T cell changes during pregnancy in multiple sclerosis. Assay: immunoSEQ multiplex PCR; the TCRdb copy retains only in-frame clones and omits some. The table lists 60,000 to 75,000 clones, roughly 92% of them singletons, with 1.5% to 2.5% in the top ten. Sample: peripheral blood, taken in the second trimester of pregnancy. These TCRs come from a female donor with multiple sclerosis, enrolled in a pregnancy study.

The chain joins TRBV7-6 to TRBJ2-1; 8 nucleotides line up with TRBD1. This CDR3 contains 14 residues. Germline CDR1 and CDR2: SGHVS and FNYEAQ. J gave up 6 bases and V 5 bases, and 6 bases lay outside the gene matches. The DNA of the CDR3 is TGTGCCAGCAGCAGCCGGGACAGGTCCAATGAGCAGTTCTTC. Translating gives CASSSRDRSNEQFF.

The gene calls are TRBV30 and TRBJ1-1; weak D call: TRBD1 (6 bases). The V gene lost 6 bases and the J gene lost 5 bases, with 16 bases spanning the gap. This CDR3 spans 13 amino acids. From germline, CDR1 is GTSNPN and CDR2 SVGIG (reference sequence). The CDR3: CACSRTVGTEAFF. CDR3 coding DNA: TGTGCCTGTTCCCGGACAGTAGGAACTGAAGCTTTCTTT.

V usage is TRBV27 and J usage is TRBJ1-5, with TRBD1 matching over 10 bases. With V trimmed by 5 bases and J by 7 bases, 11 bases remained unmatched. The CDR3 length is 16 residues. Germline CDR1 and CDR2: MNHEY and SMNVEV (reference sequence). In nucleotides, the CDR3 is TGTGCCAGCAGTCAACGGGGGGACAGGGGTGGACAGCCCCAGCATTTT. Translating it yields CASSQRGDRGGQPQHF.

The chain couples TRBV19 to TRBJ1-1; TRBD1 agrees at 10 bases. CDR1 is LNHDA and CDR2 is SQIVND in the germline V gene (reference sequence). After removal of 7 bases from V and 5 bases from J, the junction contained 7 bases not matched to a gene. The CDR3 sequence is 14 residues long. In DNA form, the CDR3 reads TGTGCCAGTATGGGGGACAGGGGTGTGACTGAAGCTTTCTTT. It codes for CASMGDRGVTEAFF.

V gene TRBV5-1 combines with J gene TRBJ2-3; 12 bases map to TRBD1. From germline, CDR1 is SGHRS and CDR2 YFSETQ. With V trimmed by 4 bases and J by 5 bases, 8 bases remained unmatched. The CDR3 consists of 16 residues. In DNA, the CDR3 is TGCGCCAGCAGCCCATGGGGACAGGGGGCTGAAGATACGCAGTATTTT. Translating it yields CASSPWGQGAEDTQYF.

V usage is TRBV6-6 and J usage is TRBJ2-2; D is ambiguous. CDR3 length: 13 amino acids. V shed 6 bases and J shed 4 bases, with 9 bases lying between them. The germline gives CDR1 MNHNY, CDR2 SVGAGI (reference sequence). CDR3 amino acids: CASRSSSTGELFF. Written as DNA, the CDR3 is TGTGCCAGCAGATCCTCGAGCACCGGGGAGCTGTTTTTT.

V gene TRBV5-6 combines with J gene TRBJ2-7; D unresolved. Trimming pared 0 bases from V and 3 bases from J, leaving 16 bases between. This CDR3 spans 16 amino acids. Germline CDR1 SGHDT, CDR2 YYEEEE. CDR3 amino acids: CASSLASRRISYEQYF. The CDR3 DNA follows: TGTGCCAGCAGCTTGGCGTCGCGCCGAATTAGCTACGAGCAGTACTTC.

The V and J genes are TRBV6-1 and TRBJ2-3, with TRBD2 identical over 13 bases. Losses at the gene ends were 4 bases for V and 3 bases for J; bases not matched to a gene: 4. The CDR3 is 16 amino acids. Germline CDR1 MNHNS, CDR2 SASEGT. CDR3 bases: TGTGCCAGCAGTGTCCGACTAGCGGGAGGTACAGATACGCAGTATTTT. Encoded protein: CASSVRLAGGTDTQYF.

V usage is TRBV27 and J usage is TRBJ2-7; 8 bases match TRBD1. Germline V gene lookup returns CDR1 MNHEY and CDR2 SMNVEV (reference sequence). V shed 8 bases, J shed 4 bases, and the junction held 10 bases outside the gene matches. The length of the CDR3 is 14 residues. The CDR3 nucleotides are TGTGCCAGCTGGGCGGACAGGGAATTTTACGAGCAGTACTTC. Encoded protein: CASWADREFYEQYF.

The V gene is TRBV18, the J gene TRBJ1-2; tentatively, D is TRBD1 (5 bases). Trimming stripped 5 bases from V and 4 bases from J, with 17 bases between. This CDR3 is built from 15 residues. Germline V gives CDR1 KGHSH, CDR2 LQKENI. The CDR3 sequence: CASSVRDRGGYGYTF. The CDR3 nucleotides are TGTGCCAGCTCAGTAAGAGACAGAGGTGGCTATGGCTACACCTTC.

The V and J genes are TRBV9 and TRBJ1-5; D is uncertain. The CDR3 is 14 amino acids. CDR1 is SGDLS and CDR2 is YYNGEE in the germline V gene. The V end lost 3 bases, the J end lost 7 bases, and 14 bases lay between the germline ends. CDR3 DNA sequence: TGTGCCAGCAGCGCCGCAGCAGGTTCGCAGCCCCAGCATTTT. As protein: CASSAAAGSQPQHF. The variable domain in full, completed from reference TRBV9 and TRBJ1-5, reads DSGVTQTPKHLITATGQRVTLRCSPRSGDLSVYWYQQSLDQGLQFLIQYYNGEERAKGNILERFSAQQFPDLHSELNLSSLELGDSALYFCASSAAAGSQPQHFGDGTRLSIL.

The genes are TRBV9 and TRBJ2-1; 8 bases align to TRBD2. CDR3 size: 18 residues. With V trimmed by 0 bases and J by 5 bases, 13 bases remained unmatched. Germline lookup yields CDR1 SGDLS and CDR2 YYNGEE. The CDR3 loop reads CASSVVFPLGLANNEQFF. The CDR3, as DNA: TGTGCCAGCAGCGTAGTTTTCCCTCTCGGACTAGCTAACAATGAGCAGTTCTTC.

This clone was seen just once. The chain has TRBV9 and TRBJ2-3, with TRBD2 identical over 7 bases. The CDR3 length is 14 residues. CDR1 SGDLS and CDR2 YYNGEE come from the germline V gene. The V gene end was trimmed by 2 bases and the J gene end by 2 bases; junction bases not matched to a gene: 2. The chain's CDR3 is CASSVGLTTDTQYF. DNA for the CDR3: TGTGCCAGCAGCGTGGGACTAACCACAGATACGCAGTATTTT.

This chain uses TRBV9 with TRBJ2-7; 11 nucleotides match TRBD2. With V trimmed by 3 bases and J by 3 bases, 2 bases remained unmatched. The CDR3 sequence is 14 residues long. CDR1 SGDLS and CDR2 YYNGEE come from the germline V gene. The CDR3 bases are TGTGCCAGCAGCGGAACTAGCGGGGGCTACGAGCAGTACTTC. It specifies CASSGTSGGYEQYF.

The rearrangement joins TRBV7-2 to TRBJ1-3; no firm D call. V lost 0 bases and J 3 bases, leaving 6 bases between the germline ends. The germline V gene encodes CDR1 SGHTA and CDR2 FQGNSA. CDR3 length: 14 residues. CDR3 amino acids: CASSLASGGNTIYF. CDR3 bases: TGTGCCAGCAGCTTAGCTTCAGGTGGAAACACCATATATTTT.

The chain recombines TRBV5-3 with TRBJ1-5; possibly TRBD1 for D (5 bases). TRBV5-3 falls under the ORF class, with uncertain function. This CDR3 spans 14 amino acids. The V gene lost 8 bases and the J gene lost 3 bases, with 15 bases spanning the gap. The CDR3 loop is CASRVGLNNQPQHF. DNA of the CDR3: TGTGCCAGCAGGGTTGGGTTGAACAATCAGCCCCAGCATTTT.

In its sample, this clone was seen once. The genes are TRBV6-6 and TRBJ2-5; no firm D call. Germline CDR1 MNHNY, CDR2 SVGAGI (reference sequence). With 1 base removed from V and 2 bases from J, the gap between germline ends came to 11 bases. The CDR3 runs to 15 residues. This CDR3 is CASSYFGRIQETQYF. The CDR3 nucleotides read TGTGCCAGCAGTTACTTCGGCAGGATACAAGAGACCCAGTACTTC.

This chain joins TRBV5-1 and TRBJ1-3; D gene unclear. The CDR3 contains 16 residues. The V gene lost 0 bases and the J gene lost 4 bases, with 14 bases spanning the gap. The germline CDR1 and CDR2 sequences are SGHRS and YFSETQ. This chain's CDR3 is CASSLGGSSGGNTIYF. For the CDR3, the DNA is TGCGCCAGCAGCTTGGGAGGCTCCTCGGGAGGAAACACCATATATTTT.

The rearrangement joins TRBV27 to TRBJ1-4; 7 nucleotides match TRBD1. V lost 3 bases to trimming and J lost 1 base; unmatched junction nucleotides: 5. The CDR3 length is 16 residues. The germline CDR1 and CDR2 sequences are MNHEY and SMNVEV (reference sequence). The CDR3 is CASSLFYRGTNEKLFF. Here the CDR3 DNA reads TGTGCCAGCAGTTTGTTCTACAGGGGAACTAATGAAAAACTGTTTTTT. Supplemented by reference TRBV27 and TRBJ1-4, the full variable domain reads EAQVTQNPRYLITVTGKKLTVTCSQNMNHEYMSWYRQDPGLGLRQIYYSMNVEVTDKGDVPEGYKVSRKEKRNFPLILESPSPNQTSLYFCASSLFYRGTNEKLFFGSGTQLSVL.

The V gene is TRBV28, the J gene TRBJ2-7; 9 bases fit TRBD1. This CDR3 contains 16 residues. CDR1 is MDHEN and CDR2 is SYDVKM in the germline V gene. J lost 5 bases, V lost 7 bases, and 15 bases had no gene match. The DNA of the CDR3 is TGTGCCAGCATTTACCGAACAGGGGGCGCTTCCAACGAGCAGTACTTC. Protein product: CASIYRTGGASNEQYF.

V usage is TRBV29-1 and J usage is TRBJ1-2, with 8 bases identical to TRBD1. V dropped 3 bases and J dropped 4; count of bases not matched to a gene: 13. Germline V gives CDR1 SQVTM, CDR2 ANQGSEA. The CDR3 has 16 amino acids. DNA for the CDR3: TGCAGCGTTGACCCTGCCGACAGGGGTTTGGGCTATGGCTACACCTTC. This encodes CSVDPADRGLGYGYTF.

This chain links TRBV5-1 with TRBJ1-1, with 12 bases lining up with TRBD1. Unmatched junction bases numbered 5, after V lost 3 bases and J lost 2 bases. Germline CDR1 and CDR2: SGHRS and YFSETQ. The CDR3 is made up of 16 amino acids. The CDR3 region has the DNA TGCGCCAGCAGCTCGGGACAGGGGGCGATTAACACTGAAGCTTTCTTT. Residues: CASSSGQGAINTEAFF.

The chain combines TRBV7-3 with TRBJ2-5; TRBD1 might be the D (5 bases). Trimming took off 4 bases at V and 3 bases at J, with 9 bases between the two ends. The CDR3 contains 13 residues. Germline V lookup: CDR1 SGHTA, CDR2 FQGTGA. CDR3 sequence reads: CASSWTTKETQYF. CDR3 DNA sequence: TGTGCCAGCAGCTGGACAACGAAAGAGACCCAGTACTTC.

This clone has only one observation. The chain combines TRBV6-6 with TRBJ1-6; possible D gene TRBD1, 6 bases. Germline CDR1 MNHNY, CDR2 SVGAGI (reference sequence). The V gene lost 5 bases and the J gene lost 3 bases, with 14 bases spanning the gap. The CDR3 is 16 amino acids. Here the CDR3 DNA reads TGTGCCAGCAGTAGAGAGACAGGCCACTATAATTCACCCCTCCACTTT. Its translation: CASSRETGHYNSPLHF.